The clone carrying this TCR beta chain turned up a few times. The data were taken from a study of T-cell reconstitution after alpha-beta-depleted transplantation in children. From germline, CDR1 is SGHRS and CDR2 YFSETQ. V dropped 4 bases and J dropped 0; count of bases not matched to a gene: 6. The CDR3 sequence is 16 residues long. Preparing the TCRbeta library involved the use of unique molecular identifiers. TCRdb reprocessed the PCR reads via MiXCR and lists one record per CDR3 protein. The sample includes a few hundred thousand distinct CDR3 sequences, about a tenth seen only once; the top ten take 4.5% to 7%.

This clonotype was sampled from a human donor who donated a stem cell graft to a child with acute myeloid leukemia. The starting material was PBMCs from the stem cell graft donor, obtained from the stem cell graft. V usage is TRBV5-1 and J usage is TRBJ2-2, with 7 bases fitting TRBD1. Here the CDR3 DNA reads TGCGCCAGCAGCATCGCAGACAGGGCGAACACCGGGGAGCTGTTTTTT. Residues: CASSIADRANTGELFF.